The clone carrying this TCR beta chain came up many times. Its antigen is currently unknown. One junction end does not reproduce the germline sequence, and a read error may be involved. The data originate from a study of T cell repertoires in cytomegalovirus infection. About the research overall: TCR beta signatures that were public indicated CMV infection and matching HLA type.

This CDR3 is built from 8 residues. Study-wide results and caveats: Ex vivo, HLA-C-restricted CMV-specific TCR beta clonotypes prevailed over the rest of the response. CMV carriers with the relevant HLA were identified by cumulative public TCR beta family frequency.

One entry per CDR3 protein, called by TCRdb with MiXCR from the reads. The sample consists of 490,000 or so distinct CDR3 sequences, approximately 10% of them appearing once. The sequence was collected from a human donor in good health (CMV status not recorded). Some clones in this sample may be carry-over from other donors' samples. The chain uses TRBV12-3 or TRBV12-4 and TRBJ1-2; D is perhaps TRBD1 (5 bases). The specimen sequenced was PBMCs. This CDR3 reads CASSRGFF. CDR3 DNA: TGTGCCAGCAGCCGGGGCTTCTTC.